This entry is about one T cell receptor beta chain. Its antigen is currently unknown. Use of 60 Vbeta and 13 Jbeta primers characterized the PCR. The table came from immunoSEQ multiplex PCR; TCRdb's copy has only in-frame clones and leaves some out. The sample shows some 180,000 clones, around 83% of them seen only once. The data derive from a study of cytomegalovirus exposure and HLA in healthy donors. Study-level information: An earlier analysis found roughly 110 million unique TCR beta sequences from 200 million or so T cells.

Study-wide results and caveats: A later look showed TCR association rates differing by HLA locus, highest for DRB1 and lowest for HLA-C.

Per the germline V gene, CDR1 is MDHEN and CDR2 is SYDVKM. J lost 8 bases, V lost 6 bases, and 15 bases had no gene match. This CDR3 is built from 15 residues. The V gene is TRBV28, the J gene TRBJ2-7; 8 positions match TRBD2. This TCR came from a man aged 35 to 55 in good health and CMV-seropositive. The sample consisted of PBMCs. CDR3 sequence (DNA): TGTGCCAGCAGCCGACGGGGGGGCTGGGTTGTGAAGCAGTACTTC. Protein product: CASSRRGGWVVKQYF.